The clone carrying this T cell receptor beta chain was counted once. These data originate in a study of blood T cell repertoires in COVID-19. Study context: Acute and convalescent COVID-19 samples came from the United States, Italy and Spain.

Per the study methods: Amplification of reference gene primers was used by the study to estimate nucleated cell counts. Produced via immunoSEQ multiplex PCR; TCRdb's table is partial and in-frame only. The V and J calls and clone size come from that table; D and trimming were worked out from the DNA. Among around 200,000 clones listed, approximately 87% were seen once. The sample was peripheral blood. The TCR sequence derives from a man between 60 and 75 years old who had recovered from COVID-19.

The CDR3 coding sequence is TGTGCCTGGAGTCCCCAGGGGAACTATGGCTACACCTTC. Residues: CAWSPQGNYGYTF. The V gene is TRBV30, the J gene TRBJ1-2, with D maybe TRBD1 (6 bases). CDR1 and CDR2 from the germline V gene are GTSNPN and SVGIG (reference sequence). The germline V and J ends were trimmed by 2 bases and 2 bases, with 9 bases remaining between them. This CDR3 contains 13 residues.